These 13 T cell receptor beta chains were all obtained from the same sample, sequenced in a study of blood T cell repertoires in COVID-19. Repertoires were generated with immunoSEQ multiplex PCR, while TCRdb's copy carries only in-frame clones and drops some. There are 150,000 to 200,000 clones in the sample; approximately 80% occur only once, and approximately 15% lies in the top ten. Sequences were obtained from PBMCs or T cells enriched from blood (not recorded which). These receptors all come from a man in his 60s who had been exposed to COVID-19.

There are a few counts of this clone. The chain has TRBV5-5 and TRBJ1-5; D ambiguous. The germline CDR1 and CDR2 sequences are SGHKS and YYEKEE (reference sequence). This CDR3 comprises 15 residues. Trimming stripped 2 bases from V and 2 bases from J, with 11 bases between. The CDR3 nucleotides are TGTGCCAGCAGCTTCGAGGGTTATGGCAATCAGCCCCAGCATTTT. Its protein product is CASSFEGYGNQPQHF.

The V gene is TRBV9, the J gene TRBJ2-2, with 10 bases identical to TRBD2. Germline-derived CDR1 and CDR2 are SGDLS and YYNGEE. The CDR3 has 17 residues. V was clipped by 0 bases and J by 4 bases; unmatched bases: 6. CDR3 sequence (DNA): TGTGCCAGCAGCGTAGGGATAGCGGGAGGATCCACCGGGGAGCTGTTTTTT. Its translation: CASSVGIAGGSTGELFF.

The chain links TRBV5-4 to TRBJ2-5; 11 positions agree with TRBD2. Germline lookup yields CDR1 SGHNT and CDR2 YYREEE (reference sequence). Losses at the gene ends were 0 bases for V and 5 bases for J; bases not matched to a gene: 6. The CDR3 extends over 16 amino acids. CDR3 bases: TGTGCCAGCAGCTTGGGTATAGCGGGAGGGTCGGAGACCCAGTACTTC. Translated, it gives CASSLGIAGGSETQYF.

This rearrangement joins TRBV5-1 to TRBJ2-3; the match to TRBD1 covers 9 bases. V lost 2 bases and J lost 2; bases outside the gene matches: 3. This CDR3 comprises 15 residues. Per germline, CDR1 SGHRS and CDR2 YFSETQ. The CDR3, as DNA: TGCGCCAGCAGCTTAGGGGACAGGGCCACAGATACGCAGTATTTT. Its protein product is CASSLGDRATDTQYF.

The CDR3 sequence: CASSETGGSGNQPQHF. The CDR3 nucleotides are TGTGCCAGCAGCGAGACAGGGGGCAGTGGCAATCAGCCCCAGCATTTT. This chain connects TRBV7-8 to TRBJ1-5; 10 bases agree with TRBD1. The CDR3 consists of 16 residues. The germline gives CDR1 SGHVS, CDR2 FQNEAQ. V was clipped by 5 bases and J by 2 bases; unmatched bases: 6.

V and J are TRBV7-3 and TRBJ2-5; 11 bases map to TRBD2. The J segment lost 3 bases and the V segment lost 6 bases, leaving 12 bases of the junction unmatched. The CDR3 consists of 17 residues. The germline V gene encodes CDR1 SGHTA and CDR2 FQGTGA. The DNA of the CDR3 is TGTGCCAGCAGTTTTAGCGGGAGGGCCGATCCCAAAGAGACCCAGTACTTC. This codes for CASSFSGRADPKETQYF.

The chain employs TRBV15 and TRBJ1-1, with D unresolved. Trimming shortened V by 0 bases and J by 0 bases, and 8 bases separated the two germline ends. CDR1 is LNHNV and CDR2 is YYDKDF in the germline V gene (reference sequence). The length of the CDR3 is 15 residues. CDR3 residues: CATSRDGGLNTEAFF. For the CDR3, the DNA is TGTGCCACCAGCAGAGACGGTGGTTTGAACACTGAAGCTTTCTTT.

This clone was seen once. The chain employs TRBV21-1 and TRBJ2-1; the table's D call TRBD2 went unverified against the DNA. TRBV21-1 is listed as a pseudogene. CDR3 length: 17 residues. The CDR3 DNA reads as TGTGCCAGCAGCAGGAACCCGGGACTAGCGGGATTTAATGAGCAGTTCTTC. Translated, it gives CASSRNPGLAGFNEQFF.

The rearrangement links TRBV2 to TRBJ2-1, with TRBD1 matching 11 bases. Germline V gene lookup returns CDR1 SNHLY and CDR2 FYNNEI. V dropped 4 bases and J dropped 8; count of bases not matched to a gene: 4. CDR3 length equals 14 residues. The DNA of the CDR3 is TGTGCCAGCAGTGGCCCGGGACAGGGGGATGAGCAGTTCTTC. Translating gives CASSGPGQGDEQFF.

The chain employs TRBV18 and TRBJ2-5; 7 nucleotides align to TRBD1. Trimming removed 1 base from V and 4 bases from J; junction bases left unmatched: 6. The CDR3 sequence is 15 residues long. Germline lookup yields CDR1 KGHSH and CDR2 LQKENI. The CDR3 DNA follows: TGTGCCAGCTCACCACAGGGGGCGCAGGGAGAGACCCAGTACTTC. This codes for CASSPQGAQGETQYF.

V usage is TRBV9 and J usage is TRBJ2-1; D is perhaps TRBD2 (5 bases). This CDR3 comprises 15 residues. The germline V gene encodes CDR1 SGDLS and CDR2 YYNGEE. V was trimmed by 3 bases and J by 10 bases, leaving 20 bases between them. In nucleotides, the CDR3 is TGTGCCAGCAGCGCGAACGGGCCCCCTTGGGAGGAGCAGTTCTTC. Protein: CASSANGPPWEEQFF.

V usage is TRBV24-1 and J usage is TRBJ1-4; the match to TRBD1 covers 9 bases. Germline CDR1 and CDR2: KGHDR and SFDVKD. V lost 9 bases and J lost 5; bases outside the gene matches: 6. This CDR3 has 14 residues. The CDR3 protein is CATGYGTGNEKLFF. DNA of the CDR3: TGTGCCACCGGATACGGGACAGGGAATGAAAAACTGTTTTTT.

Details on this clone: One end of the junction does not line up with germline, which may come from a read error. V and J are TRBV28 and TRBJ2-7; TRBD2 agrees at 7 bases. Germline CDR1 reads MDHEN; CDR2 reads SYDVKM. This CDR3 is 11 amino acids long. The CDR3 coding sequence is TGTGCCAGCAGTGGGGGAGGGAGGAGGGACTTC. This translates into CASSGGGRRDF.